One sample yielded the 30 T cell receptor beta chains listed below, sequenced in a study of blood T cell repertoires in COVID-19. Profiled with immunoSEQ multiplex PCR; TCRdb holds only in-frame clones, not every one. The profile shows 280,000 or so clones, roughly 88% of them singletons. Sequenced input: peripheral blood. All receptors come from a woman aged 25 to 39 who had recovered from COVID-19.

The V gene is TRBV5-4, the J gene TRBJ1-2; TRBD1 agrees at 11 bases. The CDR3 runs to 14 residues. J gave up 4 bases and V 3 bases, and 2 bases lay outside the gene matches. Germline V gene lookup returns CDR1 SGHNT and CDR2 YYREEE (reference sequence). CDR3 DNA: TGTGCCAGCAGCTCAGGACAGGGGGCCTATGGCTACACCTTC. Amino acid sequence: CASSSGQGAYGYTF.

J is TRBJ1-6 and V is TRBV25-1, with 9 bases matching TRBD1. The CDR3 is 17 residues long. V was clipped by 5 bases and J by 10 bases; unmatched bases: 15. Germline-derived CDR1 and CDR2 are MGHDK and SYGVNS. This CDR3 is CASSIPGQGFGGSPLHF. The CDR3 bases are TGTGCCAGCAGTATCCCGGGACAGGGTTTTGGGGGGTCACCCCTCCACTTT.

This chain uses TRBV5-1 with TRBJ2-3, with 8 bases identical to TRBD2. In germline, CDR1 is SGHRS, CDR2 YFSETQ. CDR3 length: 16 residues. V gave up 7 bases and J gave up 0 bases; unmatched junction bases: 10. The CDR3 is CASGPLAGPSTDTQYF. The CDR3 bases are TGCGCCAGCGGACCTTTAGCGGGGCCTAGCACAGATACGCAGTATTTT.

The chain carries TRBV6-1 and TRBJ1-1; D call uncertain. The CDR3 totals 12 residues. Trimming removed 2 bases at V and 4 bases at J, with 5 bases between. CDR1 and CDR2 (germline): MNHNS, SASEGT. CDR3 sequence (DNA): TGTGCCAGCAGTGAACCGTTCACTGAAGCTTTCTTT. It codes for CASSEPFTEAFF.

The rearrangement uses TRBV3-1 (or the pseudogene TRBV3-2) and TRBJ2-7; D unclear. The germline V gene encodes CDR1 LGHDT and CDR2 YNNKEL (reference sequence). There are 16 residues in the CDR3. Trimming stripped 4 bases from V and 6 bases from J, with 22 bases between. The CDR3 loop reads CASSRINTFGQAEQYF. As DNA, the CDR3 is TGTGCCAGCAGCCGCATTAACACGTTTGGCCAGGCCGAGCAGTACTTC.

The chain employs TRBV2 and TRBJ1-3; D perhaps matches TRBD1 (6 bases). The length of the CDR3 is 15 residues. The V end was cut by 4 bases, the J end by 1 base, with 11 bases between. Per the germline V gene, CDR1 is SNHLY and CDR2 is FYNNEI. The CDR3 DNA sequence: TGTGCCAGCAGTGCGGGGGGCTCTTCTGGAAACACCATATATTTT. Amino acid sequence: CASSAGGSSGNTIYF.

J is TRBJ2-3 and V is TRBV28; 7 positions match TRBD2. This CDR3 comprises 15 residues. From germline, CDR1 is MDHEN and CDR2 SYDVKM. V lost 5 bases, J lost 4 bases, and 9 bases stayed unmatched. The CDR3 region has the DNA TGTGCCAGCAGTACGCCCACTGGGGGGGCAGATACGCAGTATTTT. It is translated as CASSTPTGGADTQYF.

CDR3 nucleotides: TGTGCCAGCAGTTACTGGACTAGCGTCAGCGAGCAGTACTTC. Translation: CASSYWTSVSEQYF. The rearrangement joins TRBV6-2 or TRBV6-3 to TRBJ2-7; TRBD2 agrees at 9 bases. Trimming took 1 base from V and 6 from J; bases not matched to a gene: 4. CDR3 length: 14 amino acids. The germline CDR1 and CDR2 sequences are MNHEY and SVGEGT.

CDR3 loop: CASSLSGGDYNEQFF. CDR3 nucleotides: TGCGCCAGCAGCCTTAGCGGGGGAGACTACAATGAGCAGTTCTTC. V usage is TRBV5-1 and J usage is TRBJ2-1, with 9 bases matching TRBD2. The germline gives CDR1 SGHRS, CDR2 YFSETQ. The CDR3 consists of 15 residues. J was trimmed by 3 bases and V by 4 bases; bases with no gene match: 5.

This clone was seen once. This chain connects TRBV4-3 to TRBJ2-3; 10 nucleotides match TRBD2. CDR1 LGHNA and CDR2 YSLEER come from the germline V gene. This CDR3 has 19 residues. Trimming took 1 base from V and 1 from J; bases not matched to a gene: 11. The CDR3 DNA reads TGCGCCAGCAGCCAAGCCAGGGGCACTAGCGGGACTGGCACAGATACGCAGTATTTT. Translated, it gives CASSQARGTSGTGTDTQYF.

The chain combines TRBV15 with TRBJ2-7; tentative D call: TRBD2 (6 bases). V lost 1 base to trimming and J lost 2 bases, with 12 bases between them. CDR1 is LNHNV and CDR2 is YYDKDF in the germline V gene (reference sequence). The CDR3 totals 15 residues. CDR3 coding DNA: TGTGCCACCAGCAGAGGGGGAGGCAGAACCTACGAGCAGTACTTC. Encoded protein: CATSRGGGRTYEQYF. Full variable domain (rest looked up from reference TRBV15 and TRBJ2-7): DAMVIQNPRYQVTQFGKPVTLSCSQTLNHNVMYWYQQKSSQAPKLLFHYYDKDFNNEADTPDNFQSRRPNTSFCFLDIRSPGLGDTAMYLCATSRGGGRTYEQYFGPGTRLTVT.

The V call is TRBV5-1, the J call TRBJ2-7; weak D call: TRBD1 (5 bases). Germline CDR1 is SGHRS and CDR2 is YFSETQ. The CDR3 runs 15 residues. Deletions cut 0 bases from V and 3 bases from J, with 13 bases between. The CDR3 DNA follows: TGCGCCAGCAGCTTGGACGCCAGGGATAACTACGAGCAGTACTTC. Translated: CASSLDARDNYEQYF.

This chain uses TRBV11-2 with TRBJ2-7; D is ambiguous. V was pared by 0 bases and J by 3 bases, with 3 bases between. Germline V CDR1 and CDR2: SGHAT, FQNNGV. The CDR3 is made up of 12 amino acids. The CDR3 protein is CASSLDIYEQYF. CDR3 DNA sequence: TGTGCCAGCAGCTTAGATATCTACGAGCAGTACTTC.

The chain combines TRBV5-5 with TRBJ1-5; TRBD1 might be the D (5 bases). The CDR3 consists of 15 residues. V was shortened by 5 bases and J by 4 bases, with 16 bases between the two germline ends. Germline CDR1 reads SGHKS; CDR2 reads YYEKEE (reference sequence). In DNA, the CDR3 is TGTGCCAGCAGTTATTACCAGGGTATGAATCAGCCCCAGCATTTT. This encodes CASSYYQGMNQPQHF.

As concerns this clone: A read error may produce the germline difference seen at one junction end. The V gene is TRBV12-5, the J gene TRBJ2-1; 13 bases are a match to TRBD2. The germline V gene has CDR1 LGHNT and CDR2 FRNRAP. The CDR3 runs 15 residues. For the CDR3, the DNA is TGTGCTAGTGGGTTGGGACTAGCGGGGTTTTATGAGCAGTTCTTC. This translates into CASGLGLAGFYEQFF.

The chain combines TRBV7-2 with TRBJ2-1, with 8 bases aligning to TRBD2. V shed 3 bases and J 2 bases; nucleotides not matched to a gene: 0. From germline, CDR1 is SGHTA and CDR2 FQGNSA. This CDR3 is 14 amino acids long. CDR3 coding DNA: TGTGCCAGCAGCTTCGGGGGGGCCTACAATGAGCAGTTCTTC. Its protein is CASSFGGAYNEQFF.

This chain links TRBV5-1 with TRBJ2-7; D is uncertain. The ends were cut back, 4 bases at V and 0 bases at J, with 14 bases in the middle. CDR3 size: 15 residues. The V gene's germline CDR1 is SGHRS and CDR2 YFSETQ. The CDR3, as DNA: TGCGCCAGCAGCCCGCCAGTAACGGGCTCCTACGAGCAGTACTTC. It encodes CASSPPVTGSYEQYF.

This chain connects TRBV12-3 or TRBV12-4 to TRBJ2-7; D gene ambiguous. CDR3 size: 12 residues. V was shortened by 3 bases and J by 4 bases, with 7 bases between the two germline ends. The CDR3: CASSLQVYEQYF. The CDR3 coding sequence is TGTGCCAGCAGTTTGCAGGTGTACGAGCAGTACTTC.

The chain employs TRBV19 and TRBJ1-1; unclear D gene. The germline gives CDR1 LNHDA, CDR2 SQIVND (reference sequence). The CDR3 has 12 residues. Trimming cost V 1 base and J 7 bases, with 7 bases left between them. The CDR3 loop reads CASSIASVEAFF. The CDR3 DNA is TGTGCCAGTAGTATAGCCTCCGTTGAAGCTTTCTTT. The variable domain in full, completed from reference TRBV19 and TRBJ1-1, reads DGGITQSPKYLFRKEGQNVTLSCEQNLNHDAMYWYRQDPGQGLRLIYYSQIVNDFQKGDIAEGYSVSREKKESFPLTVTSAQKNPTAFYLCASSIASVEAFFGQGTRLTVV.

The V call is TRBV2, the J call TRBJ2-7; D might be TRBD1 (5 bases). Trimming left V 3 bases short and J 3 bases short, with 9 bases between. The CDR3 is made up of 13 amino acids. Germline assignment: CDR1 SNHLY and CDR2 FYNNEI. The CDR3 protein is CASSDGHSYEQYF. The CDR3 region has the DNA TGTGCCAGCAGTGACGGACATAGCTACGAGCAGTACTTC.

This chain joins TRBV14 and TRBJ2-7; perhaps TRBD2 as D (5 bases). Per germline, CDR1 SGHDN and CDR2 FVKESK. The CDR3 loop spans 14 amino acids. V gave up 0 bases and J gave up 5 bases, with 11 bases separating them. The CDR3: CASSQDPAADEQYF. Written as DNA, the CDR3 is TGTGCCAGCAGCCAAGATCCAGCGGCCGACGAGCAGTACTTC.

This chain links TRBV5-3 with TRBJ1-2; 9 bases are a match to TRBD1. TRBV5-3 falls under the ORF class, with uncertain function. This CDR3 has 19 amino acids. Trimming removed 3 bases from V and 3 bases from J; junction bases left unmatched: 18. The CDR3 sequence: CARSSTPRGTGMFDYGYTF. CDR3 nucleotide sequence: TGTGCCAGAAGCTCCACCCCGCGCGGGACAGGGATGTTTGACTATGGCTACACCTTC.

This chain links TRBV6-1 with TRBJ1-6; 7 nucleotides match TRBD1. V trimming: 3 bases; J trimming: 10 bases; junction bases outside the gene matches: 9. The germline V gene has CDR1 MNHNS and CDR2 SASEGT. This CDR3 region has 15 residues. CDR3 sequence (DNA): TGTGCCAGCAGTGAGTGGCAGGGGGTAAGGTCACCCCTCCACTTT. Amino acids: CASSEWQGVRSPLHF.

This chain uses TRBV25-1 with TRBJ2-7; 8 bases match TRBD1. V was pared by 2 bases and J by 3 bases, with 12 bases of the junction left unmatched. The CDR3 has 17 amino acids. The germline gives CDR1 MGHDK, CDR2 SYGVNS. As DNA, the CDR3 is TGTGCCAGCAGTGAAGGGCCTCAAATCAGGGGGCTCTACGAGCAGTACTTC. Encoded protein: CASSEGPQIRGLYEQYF.

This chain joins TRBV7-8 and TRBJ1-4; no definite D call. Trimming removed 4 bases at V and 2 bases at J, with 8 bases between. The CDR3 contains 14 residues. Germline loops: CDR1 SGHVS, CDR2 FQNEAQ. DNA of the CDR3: TGTGCCAGCAGCTCTAGAATGACTAATGAAAAACTGTTTTTT. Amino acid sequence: CASSSRMTNEKLFF.

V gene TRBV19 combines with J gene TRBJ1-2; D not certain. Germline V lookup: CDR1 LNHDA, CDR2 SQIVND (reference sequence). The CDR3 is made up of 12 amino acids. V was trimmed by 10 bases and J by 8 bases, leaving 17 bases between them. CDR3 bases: TGTGCCACCTCTAACCTCCGGTGGGGCTACACCTTC. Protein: CATSNLRWGYTF.

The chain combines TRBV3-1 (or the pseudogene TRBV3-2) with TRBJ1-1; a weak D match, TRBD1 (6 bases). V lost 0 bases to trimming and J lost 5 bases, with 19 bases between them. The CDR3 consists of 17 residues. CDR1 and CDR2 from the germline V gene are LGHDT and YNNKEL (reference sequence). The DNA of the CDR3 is TGTGCCAGCAGCCAAGATGACAGGTTAGCCCCTAATACTGAAGCTTTCTTT. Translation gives CASSQDDRLAPNTEAFF.

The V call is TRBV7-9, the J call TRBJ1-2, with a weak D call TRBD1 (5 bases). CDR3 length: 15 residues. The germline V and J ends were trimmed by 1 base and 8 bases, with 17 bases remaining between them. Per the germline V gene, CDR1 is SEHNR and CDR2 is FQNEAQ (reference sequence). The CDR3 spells CASSLGAAGAAGYTF. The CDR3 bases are TGTGCCAGCAGCTTAGGGGCCGCTGGGGCAGCGGGCTACACCTTC.

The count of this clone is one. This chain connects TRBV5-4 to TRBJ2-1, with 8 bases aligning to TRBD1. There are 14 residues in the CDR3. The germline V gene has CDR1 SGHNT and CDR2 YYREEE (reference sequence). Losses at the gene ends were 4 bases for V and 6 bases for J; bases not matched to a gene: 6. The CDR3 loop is CASSVDRGTNEQFF. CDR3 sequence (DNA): TGTGCCAGCAGCGTCGACAGGGGTACCAATGAGCAGTTCTTC.

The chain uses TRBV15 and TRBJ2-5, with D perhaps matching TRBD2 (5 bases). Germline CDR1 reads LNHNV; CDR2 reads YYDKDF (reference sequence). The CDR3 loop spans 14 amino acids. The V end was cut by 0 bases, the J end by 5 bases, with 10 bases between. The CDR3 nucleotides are TGTGCCACCAGCAGAGATTCTAGCTGGGAGACCCAGTACTTC. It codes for CATSRDSSWETQYF.